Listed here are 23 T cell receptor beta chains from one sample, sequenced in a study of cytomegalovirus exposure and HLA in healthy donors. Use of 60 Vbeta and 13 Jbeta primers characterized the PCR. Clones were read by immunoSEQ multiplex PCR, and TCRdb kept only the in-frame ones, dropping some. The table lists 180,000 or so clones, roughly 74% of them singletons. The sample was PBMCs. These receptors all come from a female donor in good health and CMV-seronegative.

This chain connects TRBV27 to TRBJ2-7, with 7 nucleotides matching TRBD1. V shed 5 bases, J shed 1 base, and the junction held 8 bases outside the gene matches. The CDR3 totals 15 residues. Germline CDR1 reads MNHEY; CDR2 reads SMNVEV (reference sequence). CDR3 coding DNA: TGTGCCAGCAGTACCACCCGACAGGGTTCCTACGAGCAGTACTTC. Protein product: CASSTTRQGSYEQYF.

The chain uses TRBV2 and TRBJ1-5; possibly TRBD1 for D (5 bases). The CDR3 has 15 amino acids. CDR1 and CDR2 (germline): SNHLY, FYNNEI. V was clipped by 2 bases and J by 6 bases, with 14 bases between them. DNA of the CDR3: TGTGCCAGCAGTGAAAGTAGGGGCTCGGGTCAGCCCCAGCATTTT. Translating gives CASSESRGSGQPQHF.

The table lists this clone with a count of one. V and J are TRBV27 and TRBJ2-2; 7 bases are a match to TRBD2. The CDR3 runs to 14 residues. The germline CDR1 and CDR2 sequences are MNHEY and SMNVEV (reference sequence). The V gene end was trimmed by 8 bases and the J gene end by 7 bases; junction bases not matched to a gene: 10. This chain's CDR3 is CASQKSGMGGELFF. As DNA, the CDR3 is TGTGCCAGCCAGAAGAGCGGGATGGGCGGGGAGCTGTTTTTT.

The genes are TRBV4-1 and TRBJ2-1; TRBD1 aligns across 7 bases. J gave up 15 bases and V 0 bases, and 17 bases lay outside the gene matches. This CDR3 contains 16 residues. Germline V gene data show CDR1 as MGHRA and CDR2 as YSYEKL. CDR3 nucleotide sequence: TGCGCCAGCAGCCAAGACGCAGGGACAGTGAATCGGTGGGGGTTCTTC. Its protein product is CASSQDAGTVNRWGFF.

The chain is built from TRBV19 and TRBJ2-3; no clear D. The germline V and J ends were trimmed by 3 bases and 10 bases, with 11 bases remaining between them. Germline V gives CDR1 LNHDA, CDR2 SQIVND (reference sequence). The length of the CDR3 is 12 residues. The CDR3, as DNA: TGTGCCAGTAGTATTACAGCAATTGCGCAGTATTTT. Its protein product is CASSITAIAQYF.

The CDR3 DNA reads TGCGCCAGCAGCTTGGGCCTAGCGGGAGTGAATGAGCAGTTCTTC. This codes for CASSLGLAGVNEQFF. The chain has TRBV5-1 and TRBJ2-1; 10 nucleotides match TRBD2. V was pared by 0 bases and J by 7 bases, with 4 bases of the junction left unmatched. The CDR3 contains 15 residues. Germline CDR1 and CDR2: SGHRS and YFSETQ.

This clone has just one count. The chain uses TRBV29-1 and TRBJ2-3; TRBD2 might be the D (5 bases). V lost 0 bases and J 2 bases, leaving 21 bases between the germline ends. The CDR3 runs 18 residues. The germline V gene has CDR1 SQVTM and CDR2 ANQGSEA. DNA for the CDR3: TGCAGCGTTGAAGATACCAGCGGAGAGACCTCAGACACAGATACGCAGTATTTT. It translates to CSVEDTSGETSDTDTQYF.

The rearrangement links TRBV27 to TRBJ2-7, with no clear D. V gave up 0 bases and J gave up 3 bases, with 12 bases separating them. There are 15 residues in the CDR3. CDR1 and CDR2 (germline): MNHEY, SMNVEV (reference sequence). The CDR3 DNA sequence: TGTGCCAGCAGTTTATCTAGTGGTCCCATCTACGAGCAGTACTTC. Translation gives CASSLSSGPIYEQYF.

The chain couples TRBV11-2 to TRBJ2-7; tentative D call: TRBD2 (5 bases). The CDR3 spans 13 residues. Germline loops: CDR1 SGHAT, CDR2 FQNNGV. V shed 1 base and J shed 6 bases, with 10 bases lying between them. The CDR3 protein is CASSLGASREQYF. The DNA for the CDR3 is TGTGCCAGCAGCTTAGGTGCTAGCCGCGAGCAGTACTTC.

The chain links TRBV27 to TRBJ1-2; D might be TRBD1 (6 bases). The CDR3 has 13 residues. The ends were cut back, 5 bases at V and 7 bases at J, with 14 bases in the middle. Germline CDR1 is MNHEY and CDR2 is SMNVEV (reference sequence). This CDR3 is CASSPQGIGGYTF. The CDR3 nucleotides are TGTGCCAGCAGTCCACAGGGTATTGGTGGCTACACCTTC.

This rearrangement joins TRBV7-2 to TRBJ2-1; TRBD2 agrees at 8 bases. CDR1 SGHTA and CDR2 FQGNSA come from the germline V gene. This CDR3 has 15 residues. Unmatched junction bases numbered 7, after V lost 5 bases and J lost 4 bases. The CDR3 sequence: CASSASGGSYNEQFF. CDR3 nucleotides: TGTGCCAGCAGCGCAAGCGGGGGCTCTTACAATGAGCAGTTCTTC.

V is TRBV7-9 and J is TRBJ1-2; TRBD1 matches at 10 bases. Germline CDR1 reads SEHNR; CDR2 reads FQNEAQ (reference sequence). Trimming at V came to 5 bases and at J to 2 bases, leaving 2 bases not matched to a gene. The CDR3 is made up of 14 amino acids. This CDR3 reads CASSAGQGNYGYTF. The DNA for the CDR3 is TGTGCCAGCAGCGCGGGACAGGGGAACTATGGCTACACCTTC.

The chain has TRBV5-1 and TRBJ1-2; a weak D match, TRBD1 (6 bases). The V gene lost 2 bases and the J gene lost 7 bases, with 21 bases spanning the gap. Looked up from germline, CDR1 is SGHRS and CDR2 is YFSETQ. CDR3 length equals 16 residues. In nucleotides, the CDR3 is TGCGCCAGCAGCTTCCAAGGGGGGGATCTCAATTCTGGCTACACCTTC. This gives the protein CASSFQGGDLNSGYTF.

The CDR3 sequence is CASSTNLAGVVGTDTQYF. DNA for the CDR3: TGTGCCAGCAGTACTAATCTAGCGGGAGTAGTAGGCACAGATACGCAGTATTTT. The chain carries TRBV7-9 and TRBJ2-3; 10 bases are a match to TRBD2. The J segment lost 1 base and the V segment lost 6 bases, leaving 13 bases of the junction unmatched. This CDR3 contains 18 residues. Germline V gene lookup returns CDR1 SEHNR and CDR2 FQNEAQ (reference sequence).

CDR3 coding DNA: TGTGCCAGCAGCGTTAATTTGGACAGCCCTGCGGAAGCTTTCTTT. This codes for CASSVNLDSPAEAFF. The genes are TRBV7-6 and TRBJ1-1, with D maybe TRBD1 (6 bases). Germline CDR1 SGHVS, CDR2 FNYEAQ. Trimming removed 5 bases from V and 8 bases from J, with 21 bases in between. This CDR3 contains 15 residues.

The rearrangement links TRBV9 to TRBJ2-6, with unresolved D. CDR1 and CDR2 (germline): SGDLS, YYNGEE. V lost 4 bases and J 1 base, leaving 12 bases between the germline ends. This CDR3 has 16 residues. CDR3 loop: CASSLIAGSGANVLTF. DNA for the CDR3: TGTGCCAGCAGCCTAATCGCAGGATCTGGGGCCAACGTCCTGACTTTC. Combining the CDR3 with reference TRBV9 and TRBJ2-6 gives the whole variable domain DSGVTQTPKHLITATGQRVTLRCSPRSGDLSVYWYQQSLDQGLQFLIQYYNGEERAKGNILERFSAQQFPDLHSELNLSSLELGDSALYFCASSLIAGSGANVLTFGAGSRLTVL.

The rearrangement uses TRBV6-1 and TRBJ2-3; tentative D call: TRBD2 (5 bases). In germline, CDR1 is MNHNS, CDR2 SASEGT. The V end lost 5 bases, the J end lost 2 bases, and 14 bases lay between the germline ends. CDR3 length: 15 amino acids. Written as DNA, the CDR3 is TGTGCCAGCAGTAACCCTTGGGGAGACACAGATACGCAGTATTTT. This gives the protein CASSNPWGDTDTQYF.

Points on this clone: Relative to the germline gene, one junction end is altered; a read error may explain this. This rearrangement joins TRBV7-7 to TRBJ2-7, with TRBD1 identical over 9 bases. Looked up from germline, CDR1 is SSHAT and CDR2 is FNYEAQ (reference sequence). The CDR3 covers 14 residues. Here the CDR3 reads CASSAGTGLREQYF. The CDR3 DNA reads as TGTGCTAGCAGCGCCGGGACAGGGCTTCGGGAGCAGTACTTC.

The CDR3 reads CASSATGNTEAFF. In nucleotides, the CDR3 is TGTGCCAGTAGTGCGACAGGGAACACTGAAGCTTTCTTT. The chain uses TRBV19 and TRBJ1-1, with D possibly matching TRBD1 (6 bases). The CDR3 is 13 residues long. V was cut by 5 bases and J by 1 base, with 8 bases left in between. From germline, CDR1 is LNHDA and CDR2 SQIVND (reference sequence). Drawing the rest from reference TRBV19 and TRBJ1-1, the complete variable domain is DGGITQSPKYLFRKEGQNVTLSCEQNLNHDAMYWYRQDPGQGLRLIYYSQIVNDFQKGDIAEGYSVSREKKESFPLTVTSAQKNPTAFYLCASSATGNTEAFFGQGTRLTVV.

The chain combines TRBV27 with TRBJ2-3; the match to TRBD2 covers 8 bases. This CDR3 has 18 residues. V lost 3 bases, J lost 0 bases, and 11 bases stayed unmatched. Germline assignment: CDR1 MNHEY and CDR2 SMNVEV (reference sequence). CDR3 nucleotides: TGTGCCAGCAGTTTTGGGCTAGCGGGTTTTGCTAGCACAGATACGCAGTATTTT. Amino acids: CASSFGLAGFASTDTQYF.

In nucleotides, the CDR3 is TGCGCCAGCAGCGCCCAAGCGAACACTGAAGCTTTCTTT. Translation gives CASSAQANTEAFF. The chain joins TRBV5-1 to TRBJ1-1; no clear D gene. Germline CDR1 SGHRS, CDR2 YFSETQ. The CDR3 is made up of 13 amino acids. Trimming shortened V by 4 bases and J by 1 base, and 8 bases separated the two germline ends.

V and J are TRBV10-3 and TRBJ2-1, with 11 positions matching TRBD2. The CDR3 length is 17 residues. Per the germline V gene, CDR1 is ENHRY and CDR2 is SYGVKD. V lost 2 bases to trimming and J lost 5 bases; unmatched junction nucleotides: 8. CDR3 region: CAISEILGTSGNNEQFF. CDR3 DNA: TGTGCCATCAGTGAGATACTGGGGACTAGCGGTAACAATGAGCAGTTCTTC.

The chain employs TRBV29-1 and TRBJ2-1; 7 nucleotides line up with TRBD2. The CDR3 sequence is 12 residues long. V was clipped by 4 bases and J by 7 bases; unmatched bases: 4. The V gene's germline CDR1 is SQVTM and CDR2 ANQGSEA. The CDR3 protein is CSVGLALNEQFF. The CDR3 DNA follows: TGCAGCGTTGGACTAGCTTTAAATGAGCAGTTCTTC.